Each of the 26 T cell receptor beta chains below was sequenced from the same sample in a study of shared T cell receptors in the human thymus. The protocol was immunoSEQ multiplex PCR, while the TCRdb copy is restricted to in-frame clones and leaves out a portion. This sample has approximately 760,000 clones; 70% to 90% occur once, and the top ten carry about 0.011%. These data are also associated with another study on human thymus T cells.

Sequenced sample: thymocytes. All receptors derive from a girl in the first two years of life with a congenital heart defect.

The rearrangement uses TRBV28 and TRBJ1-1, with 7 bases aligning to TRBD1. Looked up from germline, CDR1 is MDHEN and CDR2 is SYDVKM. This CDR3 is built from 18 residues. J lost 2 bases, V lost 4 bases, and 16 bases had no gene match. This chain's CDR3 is CASSWVRGHIPINTEAFF. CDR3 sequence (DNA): TGTGCCAGCAGTTGGGTGAGGGGGCATATTCCGATTAACACTGAAGCTTTCTTT.

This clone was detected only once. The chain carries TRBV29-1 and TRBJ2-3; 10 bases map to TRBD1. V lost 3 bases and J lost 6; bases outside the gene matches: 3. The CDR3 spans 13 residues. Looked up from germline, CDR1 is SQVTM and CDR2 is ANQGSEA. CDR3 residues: CSVDETGGDTQYF. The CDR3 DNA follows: TGCAGCGTTGACGAGACAGGGGGCGATACGCAGTATTTT.

CDR3 bases: TGCGCCAGCAGTGGGGGGCGCAGAGATGAGCAGTTCTTC. Residues: CASSGGRRDEQFF. This sequence joins TRBV10-1 and TRBJ2-1; TRBD1 is a possible D gene (6 bases). Germline V gene data show CDR1 as WNHNN and CDR2 as SYGVQD (reference sequence). CDR3 length: 13 residues. V was shortened by 4 bases and J by 8 bases, with 12 bases between the two germline ends.

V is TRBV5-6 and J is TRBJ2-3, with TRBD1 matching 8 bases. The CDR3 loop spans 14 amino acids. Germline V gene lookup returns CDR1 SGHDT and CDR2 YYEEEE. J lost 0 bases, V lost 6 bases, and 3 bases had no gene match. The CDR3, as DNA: TGTGCCAGCAACAGGACAGGGAGCACAGATACGCAGTATTTT. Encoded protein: CASNRTGSTDTQYF.

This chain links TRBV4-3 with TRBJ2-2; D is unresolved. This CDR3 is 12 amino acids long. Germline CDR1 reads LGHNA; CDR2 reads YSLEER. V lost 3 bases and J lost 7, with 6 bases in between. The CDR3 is CASSQPGGELFF. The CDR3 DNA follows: TGCGCCAGCAGCCAGCCGGGCGGGGAGCTGTTTTTT.

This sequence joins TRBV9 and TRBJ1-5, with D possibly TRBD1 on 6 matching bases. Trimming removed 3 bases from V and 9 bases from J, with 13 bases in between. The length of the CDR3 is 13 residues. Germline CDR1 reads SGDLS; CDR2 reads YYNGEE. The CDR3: CASSAGMGAPQHF. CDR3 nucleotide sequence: TGTGCCAGCAGCGCCGGGATGGGGGCGCCCCAGCATTTT.

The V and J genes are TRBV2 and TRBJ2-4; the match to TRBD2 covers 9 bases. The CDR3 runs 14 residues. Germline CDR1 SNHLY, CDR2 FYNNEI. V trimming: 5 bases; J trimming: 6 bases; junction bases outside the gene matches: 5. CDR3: CASSNVGLANIQYF. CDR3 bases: TGTGCCAGCAGTAATGTGGGACTAGCAAACATTCAGTACTTC.

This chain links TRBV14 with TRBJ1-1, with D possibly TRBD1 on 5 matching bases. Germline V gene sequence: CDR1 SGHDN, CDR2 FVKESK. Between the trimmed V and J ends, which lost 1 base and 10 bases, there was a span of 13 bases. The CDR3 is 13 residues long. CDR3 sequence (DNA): TGTGCCAGCAGCCAAGTAGGCAGGGTGGGAGCTTTCTTT. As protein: CASSQVGRVGAFF.

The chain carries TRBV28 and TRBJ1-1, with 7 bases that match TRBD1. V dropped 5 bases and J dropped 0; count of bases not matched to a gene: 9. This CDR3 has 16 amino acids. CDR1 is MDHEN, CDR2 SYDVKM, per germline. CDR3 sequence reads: CASSPGRGTVNTEAFF. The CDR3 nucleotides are TGTGCCAGCAGTCCTGGGAGAGGGACAGTGAACACTGAAGCTTTCTTT.

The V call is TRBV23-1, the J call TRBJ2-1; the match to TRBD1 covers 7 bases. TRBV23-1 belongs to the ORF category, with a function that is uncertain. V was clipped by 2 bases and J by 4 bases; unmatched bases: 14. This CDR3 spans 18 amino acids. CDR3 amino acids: CASSQGDSPRSIYNEQFF. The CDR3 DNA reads TGCGCCAGCAGTCAAGGGGACAGCCCCCGTTCTATATACAATGAGCAGTTCTTC.

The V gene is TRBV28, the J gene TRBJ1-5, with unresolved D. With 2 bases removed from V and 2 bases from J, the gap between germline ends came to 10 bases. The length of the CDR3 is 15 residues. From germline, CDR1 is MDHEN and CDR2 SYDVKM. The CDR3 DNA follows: TGTGCCAGCAGTTTACGCAGATCGCGCAATCAGCCCCAGCATTTT. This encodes CASSLRRSRNQPQHF.

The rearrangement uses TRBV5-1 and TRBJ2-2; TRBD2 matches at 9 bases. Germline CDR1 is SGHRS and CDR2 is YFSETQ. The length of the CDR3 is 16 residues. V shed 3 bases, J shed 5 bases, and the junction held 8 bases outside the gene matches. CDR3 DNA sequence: TGCGCCAGCAGCTGCCGCGGGGGGGGAGGAACCGGGGAGCTGTTTTTT. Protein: CASSCRGGGGTGELFF.

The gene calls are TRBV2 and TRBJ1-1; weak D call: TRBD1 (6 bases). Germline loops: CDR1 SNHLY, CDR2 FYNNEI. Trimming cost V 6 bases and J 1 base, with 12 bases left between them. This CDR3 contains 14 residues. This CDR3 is CASRDRGANTEAFF. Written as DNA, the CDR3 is TGTGCCAGCAGGGACAGAGGGGCGAACACTGAAGCTTTCTTT.

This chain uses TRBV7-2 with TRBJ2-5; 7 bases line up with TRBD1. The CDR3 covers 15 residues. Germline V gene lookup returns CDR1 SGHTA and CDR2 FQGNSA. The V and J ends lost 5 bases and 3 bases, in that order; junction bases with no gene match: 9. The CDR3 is CASSHRGQGEETQYF. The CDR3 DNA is TGTGCCAGCAGCCACCGCGGGCAGGGGGAAGAGACCCAGTACTTC. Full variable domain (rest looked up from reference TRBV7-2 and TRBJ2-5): GAGVSQSPSNKVTEKGKDVELRCDPISGHTALYWYRQSLGQGLEFLIYFQGNSAPDKSGLPSDRFSAERTGGSVSTLTIQRTQQEDSAVYLCASSHRGQGEETQYFGPGTRLLVL.

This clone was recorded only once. The CDR3 nucleotides are TGTGCCAGCAGTTTGTACTACGAGCAGTACTTC. Translated, it gives CASSLYYEQYF. The V gene is TRBV28, the J gene TRBJ2-7; D remains unclear. The CDR3 consists of 11 residues. Per the germline V gene, CDR1 is MDHEN and CDR2 is SYDVKM. Trimming took off 3 bases at V and 3 bases at J, with 3 bases between the two ends.

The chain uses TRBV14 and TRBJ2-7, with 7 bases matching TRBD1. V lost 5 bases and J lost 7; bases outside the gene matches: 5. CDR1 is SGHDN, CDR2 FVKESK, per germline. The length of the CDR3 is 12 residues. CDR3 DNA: TGTGCCAGCAGCGCCGACAGGGTTGAGCAGTACTTC. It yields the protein CASSADRVEQYF.

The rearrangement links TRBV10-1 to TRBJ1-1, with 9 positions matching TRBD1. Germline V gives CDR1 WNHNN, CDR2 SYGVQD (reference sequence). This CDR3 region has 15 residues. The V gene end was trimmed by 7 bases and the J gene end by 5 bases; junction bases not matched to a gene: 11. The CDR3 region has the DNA TGCGCCAGCACCGAATTTGACAGGGGGGATACTGAAGCTTTCTTT. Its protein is CASTEFDRGDTEAFF.

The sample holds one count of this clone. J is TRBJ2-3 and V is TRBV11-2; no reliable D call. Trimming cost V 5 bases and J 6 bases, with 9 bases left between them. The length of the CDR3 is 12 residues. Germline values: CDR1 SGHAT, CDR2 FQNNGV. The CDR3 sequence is CASSPPSDTQYF. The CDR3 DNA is TGTGCCAGCAGCCCGCCCAGTGATACGCAGTATTTT.

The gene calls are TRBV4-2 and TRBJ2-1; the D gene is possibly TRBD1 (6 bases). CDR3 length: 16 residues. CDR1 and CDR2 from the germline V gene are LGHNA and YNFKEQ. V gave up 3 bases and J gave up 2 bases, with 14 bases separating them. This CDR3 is CASSQILRDTYNEQFF. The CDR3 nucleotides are TGTGCCAGCAGCCAGATACTCCGGGACACCTACAATGAGCAGTTCTTC.

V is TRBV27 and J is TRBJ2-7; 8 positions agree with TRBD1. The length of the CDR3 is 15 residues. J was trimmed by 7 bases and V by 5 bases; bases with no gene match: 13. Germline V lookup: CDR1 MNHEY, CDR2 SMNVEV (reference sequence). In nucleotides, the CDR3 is TGTGCCAGCAGTCACCGTTTAGGACAGGGTACTGAGCAGTACTTC. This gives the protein CASSHRLGQGTEQYF.

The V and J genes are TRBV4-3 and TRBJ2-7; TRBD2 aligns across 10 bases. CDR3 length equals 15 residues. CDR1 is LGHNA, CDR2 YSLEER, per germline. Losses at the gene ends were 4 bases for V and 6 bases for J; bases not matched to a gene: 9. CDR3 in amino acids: CASSLSRAGGREQYF. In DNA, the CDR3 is TGCGCCAGCAGCCTGAGTCGAGCGGGGGGGCGCGAGCAGTACTTC.

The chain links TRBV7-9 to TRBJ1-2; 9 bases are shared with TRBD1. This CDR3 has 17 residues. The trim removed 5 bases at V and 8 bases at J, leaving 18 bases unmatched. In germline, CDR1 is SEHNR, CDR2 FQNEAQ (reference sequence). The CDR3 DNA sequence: TGTGCCAGCAGCAACATACATAGGACAGGGGCCCGCTGGGGCTACACCTTC. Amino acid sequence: CASSNIHRTGARWGYTF.

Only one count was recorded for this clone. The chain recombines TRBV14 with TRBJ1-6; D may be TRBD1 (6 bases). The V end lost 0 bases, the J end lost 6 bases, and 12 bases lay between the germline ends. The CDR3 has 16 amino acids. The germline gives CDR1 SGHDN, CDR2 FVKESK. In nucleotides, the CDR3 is TGTGCCAGCAGCCAAGATTACAGGGTTCTTAATTCACCCCTCCACTTT. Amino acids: CASSQDYRVLNSPLHF.

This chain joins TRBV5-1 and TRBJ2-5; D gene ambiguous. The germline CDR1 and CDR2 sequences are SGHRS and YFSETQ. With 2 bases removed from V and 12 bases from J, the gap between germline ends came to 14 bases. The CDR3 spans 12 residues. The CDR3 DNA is TGCGCCAGCAGCTTCGACTTAGGAGTTGAGTACTTC. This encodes CASSFDLGVEYF.

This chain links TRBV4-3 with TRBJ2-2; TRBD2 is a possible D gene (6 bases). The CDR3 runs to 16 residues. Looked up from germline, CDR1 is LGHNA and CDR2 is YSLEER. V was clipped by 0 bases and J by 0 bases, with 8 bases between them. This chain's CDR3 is CASSQDGGANTGELFF. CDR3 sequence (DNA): TGCGCCAGCAGCCAAGATGGAGGGGCGAACACCGGGGAGCTGTTTTTT.

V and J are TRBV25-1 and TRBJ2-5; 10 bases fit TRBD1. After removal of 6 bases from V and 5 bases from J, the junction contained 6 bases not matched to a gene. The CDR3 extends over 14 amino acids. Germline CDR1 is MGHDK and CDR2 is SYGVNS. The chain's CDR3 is CASSNSGQGETQYF. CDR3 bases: TGTGCCAGCAGCAACTCGGGACAGGGGGAGACCCAGTACTTC.